The sequence of this TCR beta chain was determined in a study of human T cells and chemical hapten exposure. The CDR3 spans 14 residues. Trimming cost V 1 base and J 8 bases, with 11 bases left between them. Germline CDR1 is MDHEN and CDR2 is SYDVKM. As for time point: healthy volunteer bleed at 2 weeks. The template was total RNA from unfractionated whole blood. Whole-study results and caveats: Sensitizing with DPC caused no change in TCRs above 1 in 1000 frequency.

This clonotype was counted many times. Antigen specificity is unknown. The library tagged individual cDNA molecules with unique molecular identifiers. One entry per CDR3 protein, called by TCRdb with MiXCR from the RACE reads. The top ten hold 2.5% to 3% of the sample, which has roughly 100,000 distinct CDR3 sequences, about 8.7% seen once. The source material was whole blood. The TCR comes from a female donor in good health. Some clones in this sample may be carry-over from other donors' samples. V usage is TRBV28 and J usage is TRBJ1-4; D not certain. The CDR3 loop reads CASSLFGVSEKLFF. In DNA form, the CDR3 reads TGTGCCAGCAGTTTATTTGGGGTGTCGGAAAAACTGTTTTTT.